Each of the 28 T cell receptor beta chains below was sequenced from the same sample in a study of blood T cells in healthy people across ages. Together with a sample-barcoded 5' primer, a J-beta primer mix was included in a second PCR lasting 7 to 11 cycles. TCRdb independently ran MiXCR on the 5' RACE reads; one entry per CDR3 protein. The repertoire holds hundreds of thousands of distinct CDR3 sequences, with 58% as singletons. Sequences were obtained from blood. The receptors were sampled from a man between 25 and 39 years old in good health.

This clonotype was counted at least ten times. The chain combines TRBV5-4 with TRBJ2-7; possible D gene TRBD1, 5 bases. Per germline, CDR1 SGHNT and CDR2 YYREEE (reference sequence). The CDR3 extends over 15 amino acids. Trimming took off 0 bases at V and 7 bases at J, with 17 bases between the two ends. The CDR3 loop is CASSLGAGPFREQYF. The CDR3 DNA reads as TGTGCCAGCAGCTTGGGAGCAGGGCCGTTTAGGGAGCAGTACTTC.

The chain recombines TRBV12-3 or TRBV12-4 with TRBJ1-5, with 11 bases that match TRBD1. Trimming cost V 8 bases and J 2 bases; bases outside gene matches: 14. The CDR3 length is 18 residues. CDR3 protein: CASAWTGGLGSGNQPQHF. CDR3 DNA sequence: TGTGCCAGCGCATGGACAGGGGGCCTCGGGTCGGGCAATCAGCCCCAGCATTTT.

With respect to this clonotype: One junction end disagrees with the germline gene, perhaps due to a read error. This chain connects TRBV29-1 to TRBJ1-1; D possibly corresponds to TRBD1 (5 bases). This CDR3 is built from 11 residues. CDR1 SQVTM and CDR2 ANQGSEA come from the germline V gene. The chain's CDR3 is CSVAGNTEVFF. The CDR3 DNA reads TGCAGCGTTGCAGGGAACACTGAAGTTTTCTTT. Full variable domain (outside the CDR3, taken from reference TRBV29-1 and TRBJ1-1): SAVISQKPSRDICQRGTSLTIQCQVDSQVTMMFWYRQQPGQSLTLIATANQGSEATYESGFVIDKFPISRPNLTFSTLTVSNMSPEDSSIYLCSVAGNTEVFFGQGTRLTVV.

V gene TRBV4-1 combines with J gene TRBJ2-1, with TRBD2 identical over 10 bases. The CDR3 sequence is 17 residues long. J lost 4 bases, V lost 5 bases, and 11 bases had no gene match. Germline V gene lookup returns CDR1 MGHRA and CDR2 YSYEKL. The CDR3 sequence: CASSRESGTSVYNEQFF. DNA for the CDR3: TGCGCCAGCAGCAGAGAATCCGGGACTAGCGTGTACAATGAGCAGTTCTTC.

The chain joins TRBV7-9 to TRBJ2-1; either TRBD1 or TRBD2 may supply D (6 bases each). Germline lookup yields CDR1 SEHNR and CDR2 FQNEAQ (reference sequence). The germline V and J ends were trimmed by 5 bases and 3 bases, with 17 bases remaining between them. This CDR3 has 16 amino acids. In DNA, the CDR3 is TGTGCCAGCAGCCCCACGACGGGGGCCATCTACAATGAGCAGTTCTTC. This translates into CASSPTTGAIYNEQFF.

This chain uses TRBV6-1 with TRBJ2-5, with D perhaps TRBD2 (6 bases). In germline, CDR1 is MNHNS, CDR2 SASEGT. The CDR3 has 16 amino acids. V shed 1 base and J shed 1 base, with 13 bases lying between them. The chain's CDR3 is CASSEGRVGAQETQYF. The CDR3 DNA reads as TGTGCCAGCAGTGAAGGGAGGGTTGGTGCCCAAGAGACCCAGTACTTC.

This rearrangement joins TRBV7-2 to TRBJ1-2; TRBD1 agrees at 9 bases. Germline loops: CDR1 SGHTA, CDR2 FQGNSA. Unmatched junction bases numbered 11, after V lost 1 base and J lost 11 bases. CDR3 length: 15 amino acids. CDR3 protein: CASSLVHGTGHRYTF. CDR3 DNA: TGTGCCAGCAGCTTAGTACACGGGACAGGGCACCGGTACACCTTC. Supplemented by reference TRBV7-2 and TRBJ1-2, the full variable domain reads GAGVSQSPSNKVTEKGKDVELRCDPISGHTALYWYRQSLGQGLEFLIYFQGNSAPDKSGLPSDRFSAERTGGSVSTLTIQRTQQEDSAVYLCASSLVHGTGHRYTFGSGTRLTVV.

This clonotype was seen only a few times. This chain connects TRBV6-2 or TRBV6-3 to TRBJ2-1, with D maybe TRBD2 (6 bases). Germline loops: CDR1 MNHEY, CDR2 SVGEGT. The CDR3 extends over 15 amino acids. V lost 7 bases and J 9 bases, leaving 22 bases between the germline ends. The DNA for the CDR3 is TGTGCCAGCACTCCCGGGGGAGTCTCCGAGGGTGAGCAGTTCTTC. Translating gives CASTPGGVSEGEQFF.

Only a few counts were recorded for this clonotype. The gene calls are TRBV20-1 and TRBJ2-3, with 11 bases fitting TRBD2. The CDR3 extends over 17 amino acids. Per the germline V gene, CDR1 is DFQATT and CDR2 is SNEGSKA (reference sequence). Unmatched junction bases numbered 11, after V lost 3 bases and J lost 3 bases. The CDR3 DNA reads TGCAGTGCTAGGGTGACTAGCGGGACGCCTTCGACAGATACGCAGTATTTT. Its translation is CSARVTSGTPSTDTQYF.

Note on this clonotype: One end of the junction does not line up with germline, which may come from a read error. V and J are TRBV6-1 and TRBJ2-7; TRBD1 aligns across 8 bases. The CDR3 runs 13 residues. Germline-derived CDR1 and CDR2 are MNHNS and SASEGT. The CDR3 nucleotides are TGTGCCAGCAGGGGGACAGGAAGGTACGAGAAGTACTTC. Translated, it gives CASRGTGRYEKYF.

This sequence joins TRBV15 and TRBJ1-4, with D possibly TRBD1 on 5 matching bases. V was shortened by 0 bases and J by 8 bases, with 13 bases between the two germline ends. Germline V gives CDR1 LNHNV, CDR2 YYDKDF (reference sequence). The CDR3 extends over 15 amino acids. The CDR3 nucleotides read TGTGCCACCAGCAGAGATCAAGGGGCAGACGAAAAACTGTTTTTT. The encoded protein is CATSRDQGADEKLFF.

The J gene is TRBJ2-4, the V gene TRBV20-1, with 9 bases identical to TRBD1. Gene TRBJ2-7 matches the end of the DNA better, so the J call may be wrong. The CDR3 has 14 amino acids. Germline V gene lookup returns CDR1 DFQATT and CDR2 SNEGSKA (reference sequence). The CDR3 nucleotides are TGCAGTGCTAGGGGACAGGGTGCAACCCACGAGCAGTACTTC. Residues: CSARGQGATHEQYF.

The chain combines TRBV12-3 or TRBV12-4 with TRBJ2-1, with D possibly matching TRBD1 (5 bases). The germline V and J ends were trimmed by 6 bases and 12 bases, with 18 bases remaining between them. The CDR3 loop spans 13 amino acids. CDR3 region: CASSFDSSVWQFF. The CDR3 DNA sequence: TGTGCCAGCAGCTTCGACAGTTCGGTTTGGCAGTTCTTC.

This clonotype was detected only a few times. CDR3 residues: CASSNYGEQYF. The CDR3 DNA reads TGTGCCAGCAGTAATTACGGCGAGCAGTACTTC. The chain employs TRBV27 and TRBJ2-7; D unclear. The CDR3 has 11 residues. Germline lookup yields CDR1 MNHEY and CDR2 SMNVEV (reference sequence). V gave up 5 bases and J gave up 6 bases, with 8 bases separating them.

This clonotype has at least ten counts. This chain links TRBV10-3 with TRBJ2-7; D is perhaps TRBD1 (5 bases). Germline V gives CDR1 ENHRY, CDR2 SYGVKD. V was shortened by 4 bases and J by 3 bases, with 19 bases between the two germline ends. The CDR3 length is 16 residues. CDR3 bases: TGTGCCATCAGTGCAGACGACAAAGGGGTGGGCTACGAGCAGTACTTC. Protein: CAISADDKGVGYEQYF.

The chain is built from TRBV14 and TRBJ2-1; 7 bases are shared with TRBD2. Germline V CDR1 and CDR2: SGHDN, FVKESK. This CDR3 has 16 amino acids. Trimming removed 3 bases from V and 5 bases from J; junction bases left unmatched: 10. The CDR3 coding sequence is TGTGCCAGCAGCCACCAGCGGACTAGTATCGACAATGAGCAGTTCTTC. Protein sequence: CASSHQRTSIDNEQFF.

The chain is built from TRBV12-3 or TRBV12-4 and TRBJ2-2, with D maybe TRBD1 (6 bases). Trimming took off 2 bases at V and 3 bases at J, with 7 bases between the two ends. CDR3 size: 14 residues. This CDR3 is CASSLKGDTGELFF. The CDR3 DNA sequence: TGTGCCAGCAGTTTAAAGGGGGACACCGGGGAGCTGTTTTTT.

In its sample, this clonotype was seen a few times. The chain carries TRBV20-1 and TRBJ1-2; D gene uncertain. There are 11 residues in the CDR3. The V end was cut by 6 bases, the J end by 3 bases, with 8 bases between. Germline V gives CDR1 DFQATT, CDR2 SNEGSKA (reference sequence). The CDR3 nucleotides read TGCAGTGCCGGGCCACACTATGGCTACACCTTC. It codes for CSAGPHYGYTF.

This clonotype was picked up many times. The J gene is TRBJ1-2, the V gene TRBV20-1; no definite D call. V was trimmed by 3 bases and J by 3 bases, leaving 5 bases between them. Germline assignment: CDR1 DFQATT and CDR2 SNEGSKA (reference sequence). This CDR3 contains 11 residues. Here the CDR3 reads CSASQYYGYTF. The CDR3 DNA is TGCAGTGCTAGCCAGTACTATGGCTACACCTTC.

This clonotype was picked up a small number of times. The chain is built from TRBV7-2 and TRBJ2-3; D tentatively reads TRBD1 or TRBD2 (5 bases each). The CDR3 totals 14 residues. CDR1 is SGHTA and CDR2 is FQGNSA in the germline V gene. V dropped 1 base and J dropped 7 bases, with 12 bases sitting between them. CDR3 loop: CASSLVGGRNTQYF. The CDR3 DNA sequence: TGTGCCAGCAGCTTAGTTGGGGGAAGAAATACGCAGTATTTT.

CDR3 residues: CATSRERQGWETQYF. CDR3 coding DNA: TGTGCCACCAGCAGGGAAAGACAGGGTTGGGAGACCCAGTACTTC. J is TRBJ2-5 and V is TRBV15, with 7 bases that match TRBD1. From germline, CDR1 is LNHNV and CDR2 YYDKDF (reference sequence). CDR3 length equals 15 residues. J was trimmed by 5 bases and V by 3 bases; bases with no gene match: 9.

This chain joins TRBV29-1 and TRBJ2-1, with a weak D call TRBD2 (6 bases). This CDR3 contains 11 residues. The germline gives CDR1 SQVTM, CDR2 ANQGSEA. V lost 6 bases, J lost 7 bases, and 10 bases lay in between. The CDR3 region has the DNA TGCAGCGTGGGGGGATTGAATGAGCAGTTCTTC. It specifies CSVGGLNEQFF.

There are a few counts of this clonotype. This chain connects TRBV10-3 to TRBJ2-1, with 9 bases lining up with TRBD2. This CDR3 is 16 amino acids long. Germline V gene data show CDR1 as ENHRY and CDR2 as SYGVKD. The trim removed 7 bases at V and 4 bases at J, leaving 11 bases unmatched. Here the CDR3 reads CAINNPGLAGYNEQFF. In nucleotides, the CDR3 is TGTGCCATCAATAACCCGGGGCTAGCGGGGTACAATGAGCAGTTCTTC.

V and J are TRBV20-1 and TRBJ1-3; no clear D. V lost 5 bases and J lost 1, with 6 bases in between. Germline V gene data show CDR1 as DFQATT and CDR2 as SNEGSKA (reference sequence). This CDR3 is built from 12 residues. The DNA of the CDR3 is TGCAGTGCTCGAGGTTCTGGAAACACCATATATTTT. This gives the protein CSARGSGNTIYF.

The V gene is TRBV20-1, the J gene TRBJ2-7; D not certain. The V gene's germline CDR1 is DFQATT and CDR2 SNEGSKA (reference sequence). This CDR3 is 13 amino acids long. V shed 0 bases and J shed 1 base, with 7 bases lying between them. The CDR3 reads CSARERPSYEQYF. The CDR3 bases are TGCAGTGCTAGAGAGAGGCCATCCTACGAGCAGTACTTC.

This clonotype was seen just once. This chain connects TRBV7-2 to TRBJ1-4, with 9 nucleotides matching TRBD1. CDR1 and CDR2 from the germline V gene are SGHTA and FQGNSA. The trim removed 0 bases at V and 7 bases at J, leaving 6 bases unmatched. The CDR3 extends over 16 amino acids. For the CDR3, the DNA is TGTGCCAGCAGCTTAGCGTTTGACAGGGGGGCTGAAAAACTGTTTTTT. Its protein product is CASSLAFDRGAEKLFF.

Concerning this clonotype: One junction end does not reproduce the germline sequence, and a read error may be involved. This sequence joins TRBV27 and TRBJ2-5, with a possible D match to TRBD1 (5 bases). Germline CDR1 is MNHEY and CDR2 is SMNVEV (reference sequence). This CDR3 spans 14 amino acids. CDR3 in amino acids: CASMARQSQETRYF. In DNA form, the CDR3 reads TGTGCCAGCATGGCCCGACAGTCGCAAGAGACCCGGTACTTC.

This clonotype was counted a few times. The V and J genes are TRBV27 and TRBJ2-5; TRBD2 might be the D (5 bases). CDR1 and CDR2 (germline): MNHEY, SMNVEV (reference sequence). Trimming stripped 1 base from V and 2 bases from J, with 8 bases between. CDR3 length equals 14 residues. The CDR3 sequence: CASSLLANQETQYF. The CDR3 coding sequence is TGTGCCAGCAGTTTATTAGCGAATCAAGAGACCCAGTACTTC.